The rows below give T cell receptor beta chains drawn from one sample of a study of cytomegalovirus exposure and HLA in healthy donors. The protocol was immunoSEQ multiplex PCR, while the TCRdb copy is restricted to in-frame clones and leaves out a portion. The table includes about 160,000 clones, approximately 78% detected once. Sample: PBMCs. The source is a woman between 18 and 29 years old in good health and CMV-seronegative. The CDR3 runs from the conserved cysteine through the conserved F or W. Fields, in order: V gene, D gene, J gene, clone size, CDR3 protein, CDR3 DNA. The D gene is left open where the match is weak. The size entry is marked missing in some rows and otherwise reads once, few, many or a size class.

>TRBV5-1|TRBD1|TRBJ1-2|-
CASSQRTGGYGYTF
TGCGCCAGCAGCCAAAGAACAGGGGGCTATGGCTACACCTTC
>TRBV7-3|-|TRBJ2-3|-
CASSLTSLGTDTQYF
TGCGCCAGCAGCTTAACAAGCCTCGGCACAGATACGCAGTATTTT
>TRBV11-2|-|TRBJ1-2|-
CASSLAPGEYGYTF
TGTGCCAGCAGCTTAGCGCCCGGAGAGTATGGCTACACCTTC
>TRBV27|-|TRBJ2-1|few
CASSLWSDSYNEQFF
TGTGCCAGCAGTTTATGGTCAGACTCCTACAATGAGCAGTTCTTC
>TRBV27|-|TRBJ1-2|-
CAPTNGYTF
TGTGCCCCTACGAATGGCTACACCTTC
>TRBV19|TRBD1|TRBJ1-5|-
CASSVYVGGGRQPQHF
TGTGCCAGTAGTGTATATGTCGGAGGGGGCAGGCAGCCCCAGCATTTT
>TRBV5-5|-|TRBJ2-5|-
CASTSGVQETQYF
TGTGCCAGCACCTCGGGGGTCCAAGAGACCCAGTACTTC
>TRBV4-1|TRBD2|TRBJ2-3|-
CASSHGGGAGFSTDTQYF
TGCGCCAGCAGCCATGGCGGTGGAGCGGGATTTAGCACAGATACGCAGTATTTT
>TRBV7-9|TRBD1|TRBJ1-4|-
CASSKRQGAYEKLFF
TGTGCCAGCAGCAAACGACAGGGGGCTTATGAAAAACTGTTTTTT
>TRBV2|TRBD2|TRBJ2-5|-
CASSGLLAGVRETQYF
TGTGCCAGCAGTGGACTACTAGCGGGGGTTCGGGAGACCCAGTACTTC
>TRBV7-3|TRBD2|TRBJ2-1|-
CASSLTSGGAYEQFF
TGTGCCAGCAGCCTGACTAGCGGGGGGGCCTATGAGCAGTTCTTC
>TRBV7-8|-|TRBJ1-1|-
CASSLDGPLNTEAFF
TGTGCCAGCAGCCTAGATGGGCCCCTTAACACTGAAGCTTTCTTT
>TRBV15|TRBD1|TRBJ1-5|-
CATSRVTYRGSNQPQHF
TGTGCCACCAGCAGAGTCACTTACAGGGGAAGCAATCAGCCCCAGCATTTT
>TRBV13|-|TRBJ2-2|-
CASSSPPEFGELFF
TGTGCCAGCAGCTCCCCGCCGGAGTTCGGGGAGCTGTTTTTT
>TRBV18|-|TRBJ2-1|-
CASSPPGPGVFYNEQFF
TGTGCCAGCTCACCCCCAGGGCCGGGCGTCTTCTACAATGAGCAGTTCTTC
>TRBV5-1|-|TRBJ2-7|-
CASSLVRGGLYEQYF
TGCGCCAGCAGCTTGGTGAGGGGGGGGCTCTACGAGCAGTACTTC
>TRBV5-1|TRBD2|TRBJ2-5|-
CASARLAGQETQYF
TGCGCCAGCGCCCGACTAGCGGGGCAAGAGACCCAGTACTTC
>TRBV25-1|TRBD1|TRBJ1-2|once
CASSDPKTGLGGYTF
TGTGCCAGCAGTGACCCCAAGACAGGGCTGGGTGGCTACACCTTC